A selection of T cell receptor beta chains follows, all from one sample in a study of T cell repertoires in cytomegalovirus infection. For these TCRs, the target antigens are not known. TCRdb independently ran MiXCR on the reads; one entry per CDR3 protein. This sample has some 800,000 distinct CDR3 sequences, with around 29% found just once. This specimen consisted of cultured CD8+ T cells from PBMCs, obtained from culture after CMV antigen stimulation. The origin of the receptors is a human donor in good health (CMV status not recorded). Some clones in this sample may be carry-over from other donors' samples. The CDR3 runs from the conserved cysteine through the conserved F or W. Fields, in order: J gene, D gene, clone size, V gene, CDR3 protein, CDR3 DNA. A D gene is named only where the DNA matches it firmly. Not all rows give a size; the values are once, few, many and, for expanded clones, a class.

TRBJ2-1 NA NA TRBV12-3/TRBV12-4 CASRGWPSYNEQFF TGTGCCAGCAGGGGGTGGCCCTCCTACAATGAGCAGTTCTTC
TRBJ2-2 NA few TRBV27 CASSRVYTQELFF TGTGCCAGCAGTCGAGTCTACACTCAGGAGCTGTTTTTT
TRBJ2-1 NA few TRBV7-9 CASSAERGSGQFF TGTGCCAGCAGCGCAGAGAGGGGCAGCGGGCAGTTCTTC
TRBJ2-5 TRBD2 few TRBV7-8 CASSPIAGGPETQYF TGTGCCAGCAGCCCTATAGCGGGGGGGCCAGAGACCCAGTACTTC
TRBJ2-1 NA many TRBV25-1 CASSEDLGLRREQFF TGTGCCAGCAGTGAAGATCTGGGCTTAAGACGGGAGCAGTTCTTC
TRBJ2-7 NA few TRBV7-9 CASSPTDPRGYEQYF TGTGCCAGCAGTCCTACCGATCCCAGGGGTTACGAGCAGTACTTC
TRBJ2-5 NA NA TRBV27 CASSSSRGQLSGETQYF TGTGCCAGCAGTTCCTCGAGGGGCCAATTATCGGGGGAGACCCAGTACTTC
TRBJ2-1 NA NA TRBV25-1 CASSLGGEFEQFF TGTGCCAGCAGCCTCGGCGGCGAGTTTGAGCAGTTCTTC
TRBJ1-1 NA NA TRBV14 CASSQEGRGNTEAFF TGTGCCAGCAGCCAAGAAGGTCGAGGGAACACTGAAGCTTTCTTT
TRBJ1-1 NA few TRBV3-1 CASSQDLEDMNTEAFF TGTGCCAGCAGCCAAGATTTAGAGGACATGAACACTGAAGCTTTCTTT
TRBJ2-5 NA NA TRBV5-4 CAFGERVETQYF TGTGCCTTTGGAGAGAGGGTAGAGACCCAGTACTTC
TRBJ2-3 TRBD2 NA TRBV9 CASSTRLASTDTQYF TGTGCCAGCAGCACCCGACTAGCCAGCACAGATACGCAGTATTTT
TRBJ2-1 NA NA TRBV19 CASRLDSDYNEQFF TGTGCCAGTAGACTGGACAGTGATTACAATGAGCAGTTCTTC
TRBJ2-3 NA NA TRBV2 CASSDRSTDTQYF TGTGCCAGCAGTGATAGATCCACAGATACGCAGTATTTT
TRBJ1-6 NA NA TRBV2 CASQPREYNSPLHF TGTGCCAGCCAACCCCGGGAGTATAATTCACCCCTCCACTTT
TRBJ1-5 NA NA TRBV7-8 CASSLGPGVYSNQPQHF TGTGCCAGCAGCTTAGGGCCAGGAGTTTATAGCAATCAGCCCCAGCATTTT
TRBJ2-2 NA NA TRBV12-3/TRBV12-4 CASSKETVHTGELFF TGTGCCAGCAGCAAAGAGACAGTCCACACCGGGGAGCTGTTTTTT
TRBJ2-3 NA few TRBV6-6 CASSYSSYWGTSTDTQYF TGTGCCAGCAGTTACTCGTCGTATTGGGGAACAAGCACAGATACGCAGTATTTT
TRBJ2-5 NA once TRBV27 CASSYGSYQETQYF TGTGCCAGCAGTTATGGATCGTACCAAGAGACCCAGTACTTC
TRBJ2-6 TRBD2 few TRBV4-3 CASSQEVAGVIISGANVLTF TGCGCCAGCAGCCAAGAAGTAGCGGGGGTGATCATCTCTGGGGCCAACGTCCTGACTTTC
TRBJ2-2 NA few TRBV19 CASRSDTPGELFF TGTGCCAGTAGGTCAGATACACCCGGGGAGCTGTTTTTT
TRBJ1-4 NA few TRBV2 CASRPSRGEIEKLFF TGTGCCAGCAGACCCAGCCGGGGGGAGATCGAAAAACTGTTTTTT
TRBJ1-1 TRBD1 many TRBV7-8 CASSLSSGGLNTEAFF TGTGCCAGCAGCTTATCCTCAGGGGGACTGAACACTGAAGCTTTCTTT
TRBJ1-1 NA few TRBV7-9 CASSPPGANWFTEAFF TGTGCCAGCAGCCCCCCAGGGGCGAATTGGTTCACTGAAGCTTTCTTT
TRBJ1-1 TRBD1 NA TRBV7-2 CASSSRTGENTEAFF TGTGCCAGCAGCTCTCGGACAGGAGAGAACACTGAAGCTTTCTTT
TRBJ2-1 NA NA TRBV14 CASSFIEGSYNEQFF TGTGCCAGCAGTTTTATTGAGGGGTCCTACAATGAGCAGTTCTTC
TRBJ2-6 NA NA TRBV6-8 CASSSVPWGSSGANVLTF TGTGCCAGCAGTTCCGTTCCCTGGGGTAGCTCTGGGGCCAACGTCCTGACTTTC
TRBJ1-1 NA NA TRBV6-1 CASSLGWYGNTEAFF TGTGCCAGCAGTCTGGGTTGGTACGGGAACACTGAAGCTTTCTTT
TRBJ2-1 NA NA TRBV19 CASSAGGGLISNEQFF TGTGCCAGTAGTGCCGGAGGAGGTTTGATCTCTAATGAGCAGTTCTTC
TRBJ1-1 TRBD1 few TRBV13 CASSLGGQGYTEAFF TGTGCCAGCAGCTTAGGGGGACAGGGGTACACTGAAGCTTTCTTT
TRBJ2-2 NA NA TRBV6-5 CASSYNQGGGELFF TGTGCCAGCAGTTACAACCAGGGAGGCGGGGAGCTGTTTTTT
TRBJ1-5 NA once TRBV5-6 CASTAGNQPQHF TGTGCCAGCACCGCCGGGAATCAGCCCCAGCATTTT
TRBJ2-1 TRBD2 few TRBV19 CASSISGGHEQFF TGTGCCAGTAGTATTAGCGGGGGTCATGAGCAGTTCTTC
TRBJ1-1 NA NA TRBV6-5 CASSYSIDTEAFF TGTGCCAGCAGTTACTCTATAGACACTGAAGCTTTCTTT
TRBJ2-3 TRBD2 NA TRBV29-1 CSVEEVAFAGTSGSTDTQYF TGCAGCGTTGAAGAAGTCGCTTTCGCTGGGACTAGCGGGAGCACAGATACGCAGTATTTT
TRBJ2-1 NA many TRBV6-1 CASSEVRRGESYNEQFF TGTGCCAGCAGTGAAGTTCGCAGGGGGGAATCCTACAATGAGCAGTTCTTC